The clone carrying this T cell receptor beta chain occurred many times. At one boundary the junction diverges from the germline segment, which might be a read error. The sample is drawn from a study of T cells in Graves' hyperthyroidism and ophthalmopathy. What was amplified from RNA transcripts were TCR beta CDR3 regions. HTBI primers were the set used in a first-round RT-PCR of the TCR CDR3. A single record per CDR3 protein comes from TCRdb applying MiXCR to the multiplex PCR reads. In the table there are roughly 350,000 distinct CDR3 sequences, over 11% of which are singletons. The V gene's germline CDR1 is SGHAT and CDR2 FQNNGV. This CDR3 region has 12 residues.

The specimen was blood. The rearrangement joins TRBV11-2 to TRBJ2-5; tentatively, D is TRBD2 (6 bases). The clonotype was recovered from a woman aged 25-40 years with Graves' hyperthyroidism. CDR3 in amino acids: CASSLEVGEENF. In nucleotides, the CDR3 is TGTGCCAGCAGTCTAGAGGTGGGGGAGGAAAACTTC.